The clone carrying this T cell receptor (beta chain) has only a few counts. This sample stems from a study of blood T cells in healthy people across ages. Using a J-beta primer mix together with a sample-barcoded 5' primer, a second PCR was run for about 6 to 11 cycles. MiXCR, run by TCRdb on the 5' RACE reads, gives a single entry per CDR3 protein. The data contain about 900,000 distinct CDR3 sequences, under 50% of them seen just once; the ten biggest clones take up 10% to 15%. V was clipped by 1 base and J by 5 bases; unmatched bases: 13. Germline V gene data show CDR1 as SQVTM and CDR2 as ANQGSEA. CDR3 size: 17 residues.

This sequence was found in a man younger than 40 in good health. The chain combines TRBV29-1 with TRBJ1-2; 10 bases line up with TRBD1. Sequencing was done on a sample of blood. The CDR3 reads CSVEARDRGPGGYGYTF. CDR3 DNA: TGCAGCGTTGAAGCACGGGACAGGGGCCCCGGGGGATATGGCTACACCTTC.